This T cell receptor (beta chain) was captured by sequencing in a study of blood T cell repertoires in COVID-19. Germline V lookup: CDR1 SGHAT, CDR2 FQDESV (reference sequence). The CDR3 has 16 amino acids. Trimming cost V 4 bases and J 4 bases, with 16 bases left between them. Participants were aged about 18 to 89 years, lived in 24 US areas, and enrolled virtually. For this clone: Other DNA sequences in this specimen translate into the identical CDR3.

The method was immunoSEQ multiplex PCR; TCRdb's version includes in-frame clones alone and lacks a portion of them. The data hold some 170,000 clones, with roughly 85% observed a single time. The sample comprised PBMCs or T cells enriched from blood (not recorded which). The gene calls are TRBV11-1 and TRBJ1-4; D is perhaps TRBD1 (6 bases). The clonotype comes from a middle-aged man who had recovered from COVID-19. The CDR3: CASSSGTPNGNEKLFF. CDR3 nucleotide sequence: TGTGCCAGCAGCTCCGGGACACCTAACGGTAATGAAAAACTGTTTTTT. The complete variable domain, with remaining parts taken from reference TRBV11-1 and TRBJ1-4, reads EAEVAQSPRYKITEKSQAVAFWCDPISGHATLYWYRQILGQGPELLVQFQDESVVDDSQLPKDRFSAERLKGVDSTLKIQPAELGDSAMYLCASSSGTPNGNEKLFFGSGTQLSVL.